This T cell receptor beta chain was documented in a study of OX40 agonist ivuxolimab in advanced cancers. For the wider study: Ivuxolimab was an agonistic, fully human IgG2 monoclonal antibody directed against OX40 (CD134), a costimulatory receptor. Intravenous ivuxolimab was administered to patients every 2 weeks at six dose levels: 0.01, 0.1, 0.3, 1.5, 3 and 10 mg/kg. Partial responses were achieved by three dose-escalation patients, of whom one had hepatocellular carcinoma and two had cutaneous melanoma. Patients were allowed to have had prior anti-PD-1, anti-PD-L1 or anti-CTLA-4 therapy, and roughly 40% of the dose-escalation patients had been treated with checkpoint inhibitors. In the dose-escalation cohort, more than 75% of patients were male, and the mean age was approximately 60 years, with a range of 23 to 79. Of the roughly 52 patients in dose escalation, 19 had hepatocellular carcinoma, about 15 had melanoma, 9 had renal cell carcinoma and 9 had head and neck cancer. The paper describes the monotherapy dose-escalation part (N of about 47 patients) of the phase I trial of ivuxolimab. Peripheral TCRbeta sequencing was intended to test whether TCR sequence diversity was altered and clonal T-cell expansion was caused by ivuxolimab.

As encoded in the germline V gene, CDR1 is SGHTA while CDR2 is FQGTGA. The CDR3, cysteine through phenylalanine, is 18 amino acids long. The retained sequence is limited to the CDR3, 54 bases, with the frame set at the first base. Findings and caveats that apply to the study as a whole: On average, CD8+ T cells showed more expanded clones than CD4+ T cells after ivuxolimab. The antigen specificity of the clonally expanded peripheral T cells was not determined. Low levels of normalized T-cell clonal expansion were also seen in some patients who did not respond. In the 0.1-3.0 mg/kg groups, partial responders were among the patients with the lowest normalized peripheral clonal expansion, particularly in CD8+ T cells. At doses from 0.1 to 3.0 mg/kg, clonal expansion was seen in both CD4+ and CD8+ blood T cells between baseline and week 6.

Note on this clone: Its specific antigen is unknown. This sequence is one base from a far larger clone and is likely a read error.

Genomic DNA was isolated from the sorted cells so that the TCRbeta CDR3 region could be sequenced. TCRbeta CDR3 regions were sequenced using the immunoSEQ Assay. Drawn from immuneACCESS, this table holds only the in-frame rearrangements with V and J called that TCRdb kept. Clones are partly lost; checked studies trace under half to an unresolved V gene and leave the rest unexplained. This sample lists about 86,000 clones; about 90% were detected once. The ten largest clonotypes hold about 9% of the sample. The trial excluded patients who had a history of autoimmune disease or were on systemic immunosuppression. Peripheral blood for TCR sequencing was collected from all dose cohorts at baseline, on cycle 4 day 1, and on cycle 7 day 1. The samples were drawn from a first-in-human, open-label, multicenter phase I dose-escalation trial of ivuxolimab. Adults with locally advanced or metastatic melanoma, renal cell, hepatocellular, or head and neck squamous cell carcinoma were enrolled in the trial. Before TCR sequencing, CD4+ T cells and CD8+ T cells from peripheral blood were sorted into separate populations.

The origin of this receptor is an adult with an advanced solid tumor such as melanoma, head and neck, liver or kidney cancer. The chain is assembled from TRBV7-3 and TRBJ2-7, and TRBD2 matches 11 of the central bases. The sample here was CD4+ or CD8+ T cells sorted from blood, taken in a trial of the OX40 agonist ivuxolimab. The bases read TGTGCCAGCAGCTTAGCTACGGGACTAGCGGCTAGCTCCTACGAGCGGTACTTC. It translates to CASSLATGLAASSYERYF.